These T cell receptor beta chains were read from a single sample in a study of blood T cells in healthy people across ages. One entry per CDR3 protein, called by TCRdb with MiXCR from the 5' RACE reads. The sample records just under 750,000 distinct CDR3 sequences, 20% to 25% being singletons. Sequenced: blood. The receptors here all came from a man between 65 and 85 years old in good health. Each CDR3 is given with its conserved first and last residue. Fields, in order: D gene, clone size, J gene, V gene, CDR3 DNA, CDR3 protein. A D gene is named only where the DNA matches it firmly. The listing skips clone size in some rows; elsewhere it reads once, few, many or a size class.

>-|-|TRBJ2-5|TRBV10-1
TGCGCCAGCAGCTCGACAGGACCCCAAGAGACCCAGTACTTC
CASSSTGPQETQYF
>TRBD1|-|TRBJ2-3|TRBV29-1
TGCAGCGTTGAGGAGCCCGGGACAGGCGGGACAGATACGCAGTATTTT
CSVEEPGTGGTDTQYF
>TRBD1|-|TRBJ1-2|TRBV20-1
TGCAGTGCTAGAGGACAGGGGAGTCGGGGTAACTATGGCTACACCTTC
CSARGQGSRGNYGYTF
>TRBD2|once|TRBJ2-3|TRBV14
TGTGCCAGCAGCCGAGGTGCGGGAGCGCAGTATTTT
CASSRGAGAQYF
>-|few|TRBJ1-6|TRBV27
TGTGCCAGCAGTTTCCACGTCGAGGGTTCACCCCTCCACTTT
CASSFHVEGSPLHF
>-|-|TRBJ1-5|TRBV28
TGTACCAGCAGTATTGTGGTGAGAACCAGCAATCAGCCCCAGCATTTT
CTSSIVVRTSNQPQHF
>-|few|TRBJ2-4|TRBV12-3/TRBV12-4
TGTGCCACCTCAATCTGGGACACGGCCAACATTCAGTACTTC
CATSIWDTANIQYF
>TRBD2|many|TRBJ2-3|TRBV7-2
TGTGCCAGCAGCTTAGTTAGCGGGAGTCTTTCAGATACGCAGTATTTT
CASSLVSGSLSDTQYF
>-|few|TRBJ2-5|TRBV27
TGTGCCAGCAGTTTCCAGCGAGAAGAGACCCAGTACTTC
CASSFQREETQYF
>-|-|TRBJ1-1|TRBV19
TGTGCCAGTAGTATGGGCAGACCGGCCACTGAAGCTTTCTTT
CASSMGRPATEAFF
>-|-|TRBJ2-1|TRBV28
TGTGCCAGCAGTTTAAACGGCCCGGGGCAGTTCTTC
CASSLNGPGQFF
>-|few|TRBJ2-3|TRBV27
TGTGCCAGCAGTTTAGACGGCAGAACTAGCACAGATACGCAGTATTTT
CASSLDGRTSTDTQYF
>TRBD2|few|TRBJ2-2|TRBV7-2
TGTGCCAGCAGCTCGCGGACTAGCGGGATTCGAACCGGGGAGCTGTTTTTT
CASSSRTSGIRTGELFF
>TRBD1|many|TRBJ2-7|TRBV28
TGTGCCAGCATGGGACAGGTCTACGAGCAGTACTTC
CASMGQVYEQYF
>-|-|TRBJ1-3|TRBV7-3
TGTGCCAGCAGCCCATTAGGTGTAGGGCAGGGGATTCACTCTGGAAACACCATATATTTT
CASSPLGVGQGIHSGNTIYF
>TRBD1|few|TRBJ2-7|TRBV5-1
TGCGCCAGCAGCTTGGATGGGACAGGAACCTACGAGCAGTACTTC
CASSLDGTGTYEQYF
>-|-|TRBJ2-4|TRBV7-9
TGTGCCAGCAGCTTAGGGGGTGGGGGGTATCAAGCCAAAAACATTCAGTACTTC
CASSLGGGGYQAKNIQYF
>-|few|TRBJ2-3|TRBV29-1
TGCAGCGTTGAAGATGGGAGCACAGATACGCAGTATTTT
CSVEDGSTDTQYF
>-|-|TRBJ1-5|TRBV28
TGTGCCAGCAGACGAGGGAGATGGAATCAGCCCCAGCATTTT
CASRRGRWNQPQHF
>-|few|TRBJ2-1|TRBV7-2
TGTGCCAGCTCACGCCGCGGAGGTGAGCAGTTCTTC
CASSRRGGEQFF
>TRBD1|-|TRBJ1-2|TRBV5-1
TGCGCCAGCAGCCAAGGACAGGGTGGCTATGGCTACACCTTC
CASSQGQGGYGYTF
>TRBD2|few|TRBJ2-2|TRBV5-1
TGCGCCAGCAGCCCTCAAAGCGGGGGGCGGACCGGGGAGCTGTTTTTT
CASSPQSGGRTGELFF
>TRBD1|few|TRBJ1-2|TRBV28
TGTGCCAGCAGTTCCGGACAGGGGCACTATGGCTACACCTTC
CASSSGQGHYGYTF
>-|-|TRBJ2-2|TRBV4-1
TGCGCCAGCAGCCACTACACGGAGACCGGGGAGCTGTTTTTT
CASSHYTETGELFF
>-|-|TRBJ2-1|TRBV5-1
TGCGCCAGCAGCTTGACTGCGGGCTCCTACAATGAGCAGTTCTTC
CASSLTAGSYNEQFF
>-|-|TRBJ1-5|TRBV28
TGTGCCAGCACCCCCGGGGGGGCTGATCAGCCCCAGCATTTT
CASTPGGADQPQHF
>TRBD2|few|TRBJ2-1|TRBV3-1
TGTGCCAGCATCGGCAGTGGACTAGACAATGAGCAGTTCTTC
CASIGSGLDNEQFF
>-|-|TRBJ1-1|TRBV7-8
TGTGCCAGCAGCTTAGTGCAGGGGTGGATGAACACTGAAGCTTTCTTT
CASSLVQGWMNTEAFF